This T cell receptor (beta chain) was captured in a study of Ad26.COV2.S vaccination and SARS-CoV-2 variants. Study information: Vaccine-arm donor from the placebo-controlled COV1001 Ad26.COV2.S trial. Once or twice, 56 days apart, Ad26.COV2.S was delivered intramuscularly.

The sample's treatment: approximately 18 received Ad26.COV2.S at low or high dose, single or two shots; 5 received placebo; per-sample allocation not given. Samples analyzed were those drawn on day 63 after the first vaccine or placebo injection. Boston supplied an adult donor aged 18-55 years. The CDR3 consists of 16 residues. Germline CDR1 MDHEN, CDR2 SYDVKM. The germline V and J ends were trimmed by 5 bases and 3 bases, with 17 bases remaining between them. Produced via immunoSEQ multiplex PCR; TCRdb's table is partial and in-frame only. This table holds 400,000 to 500,000 clones, nearly 90% found once.

Source: peripheral blood, taken in a trial of Ad26.COV2.S vaccine versus placebo. This clonotype was obtained from a person between 18 and 65 years old who received the Ad26.COV2.S COVID-19 vaccine or a placebo. The rearrangement uses TRBV28 and TRBJ1-5; perhaps TRBD1 as D (6 bases). CDR3 region: CASSVTGRLSNQPQHF. DNA of the CDR3: TGTGCCAGCAGTGTAACAGGGAGGCTTTCCAATCAGCCCCAGCATTTT. The variable domain in full, with the rest retrieved from reference TRBV28 and TRBJ1-5, is DVKVTQSSRYLVKRTGEKVFLECVQDMDHENMFWYRQDPGLGLRLIYFSYDVKMKEKGDIPEGYSVSREKKERFSLILESASTNQTSMYLCASSVTGRLSNQPQHFGDGTRLSIL.